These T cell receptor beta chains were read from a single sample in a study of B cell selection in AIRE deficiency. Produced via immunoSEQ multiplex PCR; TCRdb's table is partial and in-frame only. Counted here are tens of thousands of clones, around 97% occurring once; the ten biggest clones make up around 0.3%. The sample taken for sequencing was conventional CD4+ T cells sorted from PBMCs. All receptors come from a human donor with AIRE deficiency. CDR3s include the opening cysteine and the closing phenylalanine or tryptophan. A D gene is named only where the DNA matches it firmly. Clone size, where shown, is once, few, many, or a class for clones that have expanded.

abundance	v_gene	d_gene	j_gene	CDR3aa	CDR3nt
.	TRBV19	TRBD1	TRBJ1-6	CASNAGGSSYNSPLHF	TGTGCCAGTAATGCAGGGGGCTCCTCCTATAATTCACCCCTCCACTTT
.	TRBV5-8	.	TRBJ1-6	CASSVLSSYNSPLHF	TGTGCCAGCAGCGTGCTGAGCTCCTATAATTCACCCCTCCACTTT
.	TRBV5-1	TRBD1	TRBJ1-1	CASSFTGVGNTEAFF	TGCGCCAGCAGCTTTACAGGGGTAGGGAACACTGAAGCTTTCTTT
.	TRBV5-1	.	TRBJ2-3	CASSLVRTTDTQYF	TGCGCCAGCAGCTTGGTGAGAACTACAGATACGCAGTATTTT
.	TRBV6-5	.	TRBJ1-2	CASSETGINYGYTF	TGTGCCAGCAGTGAGACCGGGATAAACTATGGCTACACCTTC
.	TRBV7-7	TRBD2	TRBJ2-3	CASSLRGSTDTQYF	TGTGCTAGCAGCTTGCGGGGGAGCACAGATACGCAGTATTTT
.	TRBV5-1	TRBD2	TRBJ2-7	CASSSGLAGGDEQYF	TGCGCCAGCAGCTCGGGACTAGCGGGAGGGGATGAGCAGTACTTC
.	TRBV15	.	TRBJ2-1	CATSRDGWTHNEQFF	TGTGCCACCAGCAGAGATGGTTGGACTCACAATGAGCAGTTCTTC
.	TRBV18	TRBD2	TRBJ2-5	CASSSRWAGGTHQETQYF	TGTGCCAGCTCATCAAGATGGGCGGGAGGGACGCACCAAGAGACCCAGTACTTC
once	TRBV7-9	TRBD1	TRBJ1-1	CASSTQGGTEAFF	TGTGCCAGCAGCACCCAGGGGGGAACTGAAGCTTTCTTT
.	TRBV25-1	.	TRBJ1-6	CASSEYPRGVTNSPLHF	TGTGCCAGCAGTGAATATCCCCGCGGGGTGACGAATTCACCCCTCCACTTT
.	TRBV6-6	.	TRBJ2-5	CASSYGEETQYF	TGTGCCAGCAGTTACGGGGAAGAGACCCAGTACTTC
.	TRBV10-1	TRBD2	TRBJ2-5	CASTIPGLAIRETQYF	TGCGCCAGCACCATCCCGGGACTAGCGATTCGAGAGACCCAGTACTTC
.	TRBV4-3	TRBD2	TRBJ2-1	CASSQGYLYIAGGNEQFF	TGCGCCAGCAGCCAAGGTTATCTTTACATAGCGGGAGGCAATGAGCAGTTCTTC
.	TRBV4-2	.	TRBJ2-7	CASSQWTESSYEQYF	TGTGCCAGCAGCCAATGGACGGAAAGCTCCTACGAGCAGTACTTC
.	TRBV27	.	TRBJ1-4	CASSLSSLRPGHNEKLFF	TGTGCCAGCAGTTTATCGTCCCTCAGGCCGGGGCATAATGAAAAACTGTTTTTT
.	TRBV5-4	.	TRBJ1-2	CASSLVGTRNGYTF	TGTGCCAGCAGCTTGGTGGGGACTCGAAATGGCTACACCTTC
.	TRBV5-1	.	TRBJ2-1	CASSLVAGNNEQFF	TGCGCCAGCAGCTTGGTGGCGGGGAACAATGAGCAGTTCTTC
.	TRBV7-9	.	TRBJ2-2	CASSLRPESGVVGELFF	TGTGCCAGCAGCTTACGTCCCGAGTCGGGGGTGGTCGGGGAGCTGTTTTTT
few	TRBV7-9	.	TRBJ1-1	CASSSQVNTEAFF	TGTGCCAGCAGCTCACAGGTGAACACTGAAGCTTTCTTT